This record looks at one TCR beta chain sequence and its context. The CDR3 totals 15 residues. V trimming: 5 bases; J trimming: 9 bases; junction bases outside the gene matches: 13. Germline CDR1 reads SGHNT; CDR2 reads YENEEA. The data originate from a study of cytomegalovirus exposure and HLA in healthy donors. The PCR employed 60 Vbeta primers together with 13 Jbeta primers. The data were produced by immunoSEQ multiplex PCR, yet TCRdb's version contains in-frame clones alone and is incomplete. This table holds around 45,000 clones, around 74% found once. The sequencing input was PBMCs. This TCR came from a man aged 25 to 45 in good health and CMV-seronegative. The chain combines TRBV11-3 with TRBJ2-1; 7 bases align to TRBD2. CDR3: CASSQHPTSTSEQFF. CDR3 DNA: TGTGCCAGCAGCCAACATCCGACTAGCACCAGTGAGCAGTTCTTC.